Shown below are 9 T cell receptor beta chains from a single sample sequenced in a study of T cells in Graves' hyperthyroidism and ophthalmopathy. Researchers took RNA transcripts and amplified the TCR beta CDR3 regions from them. The HTBI set primed first-round TCR CDR3 RT-PCR. MiXCR, applied by TCRdb to the multiplex PCR reads, yields one record per CDR3 protein. The sample consists of 250,000 to 300,000 distinct CDR3 sequences, approximately 15% of them appearing once. The specimen was blood. The receptors were sampled from a woman between 40 and 50 years old with Graves' hyperthyroidism.

The CDR3 DNA reads TGTGCCATCAGTGAGTCGATGGTAGCGGGAGACAATGAGCAGTTCTTC. This translates into CAISESMVAGDNEQFF. This sequence joins TRBV10-3 and TRBJ2-1; 9 positions match TRBD2. Trimming removed 0 bases from V and 5 bases from J; junction bases left unmatched: 5. CDR1 is ENHRY and CDR2 is SYGVKD in the germline V gene. The CDR3 runs 16 residues.

A few counts support this clonotype. V is TRBV7-9 and J is TRBJ2-2, with D unresolved. V was clipped by 8 bases and J by 0 bases, with 7 bases between them. This CDR3 comprises 13 residues. Germline CDR1 and CDR2: SEHNR and FQNEAQ (reference sequence). Here the CDR3 DNA reads TGTGCCAGCTTTGGGGCGAACACCGGGGAGCTGTTTTTT. This translates into CASFGANTGELFF. The full variable domain, in which reference TRBV7-9 and TRBJ2-2 provide the parts outside the CDR3, is DTGVSQNPRHKITKRGQNVTFRCDPISEHNRLYWYRQTLGQGPEFLTYFQNEAQLEKSRLLSDRFSAERPKGSFSTLEIQRTEQGDSAMYLCASFGANTGELFFGEGSRLTVL.

This clonotype was counted only a few times. The chain carries TRBV5-1 and TRBJ2-5; 7 nucleotides line up with TRBD2. Germline loops: CDR1 SGHRS, CDR2 YFSETQ. V gave up 2 bases and J gave up 4 bases; unmatched junction bases: 5. The CDR3 extends over 14 amino acids. The CDR3: CASSLDPGGETQYF. The CDR3 DNA sequence: TGCGCCAGCAGCTTAGATCCGGGAGGAGAGACCCAGTACTTC.

This clonotype was detected only a few times. Since a much larger clone is just one base distant, this may be a read error. V gene TRBV27 combines with J gene TRBJ2-1; 8 bases match TRBD1. V dropped 6 bases and J dropped 6; count of bases not matched to a gene: 10. This CDR3 is built from 15 residues. Germline-derived CDR1 and CDR2 are MNHEY and SMNVEV (reference sequence). The CDR3 protein is CASRSGQANSNEQFF. CDR3 bases: TGTGCCAGCAGGTCGGGACAGGCGAATAGCAATGAGCAGTTCTTC.

The gene calls are TRBV12-5 and TRBJ1-1; the D is unclear. V lost 6 bases, J lost 4 bases, and 12 bases lay in between. CDR1 is LGHNT and CDR2 is FRNRAP in the germline V gene. This CDR3 has 13 residues. For the CDR3, the DNA is TGTGCTAGTGGGTTGTCGGCTATCACTGAAGCTTTCTTT. Amino acids: CASGLSAITEAFF.

This clonotype was recorded many times. The V and J genes are TRBV2 and TRBJ2-3; TRBD2 agrees at 8 bases. J gave up 6 bases and V 6 bases, and 11 bases lay outside the gene matches. Germline-derived CDR1 and CDR2 are SNHLY and FYNNEI. The CDR3 sequence is 15 residues long. The CDR3: CASRAPAGVTDTQYF. In DNA form, the CDR3 reads TGTGCCAGCAGAGCTCCAGCGGGAGTCACGGATACGCAGTATTTT.

This clonotype showed up many times. The chain uses TRBV29-1 and TRBJ1-1; TRBD1 might be the D (6 bases). The CDR3 contains 13 residues. CDR1 SQVTM and CDR2 ANQGSEA come from the germline V gene. V lost 6 bases, J lost 4 bases, and 15 bases lay in between. The DNA for the CDR3 is TGCAGCGTGGGACACCCATCTCGCACTGAAGCTTTCTTT. Protein: CSVGHPSRTEAFF.

The J gene is TRBJ2-1, the V gene TRBV28, with 13 bases aligning to TRBD2. CDR3 length: 13 residues. With V trimmed by 3 bases and J by 16 bases, 6 bases remained unmatched. CDR1 and CDR2 (germline): MDHEN, SYDVKM. CDR3: CASSFRTSGSYFF. The CDR3 DNA sequence: TGTGCCAGCAGTTTTCGGACTAGCGGGAGTTATTTCTTC.

The sample holds a few counts of this clonotype. The rearrangement links TRBV9 to TRBJ2-7; 11 nucleotides line up with TRBD1. With 6 bases clipped from V and 4 bases from J, the junction kept 6 bases outside the gene matches. The CDR3 spans 14 residues. Germline V gene sequence: CDR1 SGDLS, CDR2 YYNGEE. CDR3 coding DNA: TGTGCCAGCACCCCGGGACAGGGGGTGTACGAGCAGTACTTC. As protein: CASTPGQGVYEQYF.